This is a list of T cell receptor beta chains from one sample in a study of cytomegalovirus exposure and HLA in healthy donors. Generated by immunoSEQ multiplex PCR, the TCRdb table keeps only in-frame clones and is missing some. The sample holds around 140,000 clones, around 79% seen once. The sequencing sample was made of PBMCs. Source of these receptors: a woman between 40 and 55 years old in good health and CMV-seronegative. Each CDR3 is given with its conserved first and last residue. D genes are given only for firm matches. Only some rows state a clone size, as once, few, many or a class for expanded clones.

cdr3_length | d_call | clone_size | j_call | v_call | cdr3_nt | cdr3_aa
14 | TRBD1 | once | TRBJ2-1 | TRBV25-1 | TGTGCCAGCGCCGGGACAGGGGCCTACAATGAGCAGTTCTTC | CASAGTGAYNEQFF
17 | TRBD1 | NA | TRBJ1-1 | TRBV2 | TGTGCCAGCAGCCGAACCGGGACAGGGGCCAGGAACACTGAAGCTTTCTTT | CASSRTGTGARNTEAFF
20 | TRBD2 | few | TRBJ2-1 | TRBV2 | TGTGCCAGCAGTGAAGGGCCCCCGTGGAGTGGGCGGGGGGCTTACAATGAGCAGTTCTTC | CASSEGPPWSGRGAYNEQFF
16 | NA | few | TRBJ1-4 | TRBV6-5 | TGTGCCAGCAGTTACTCCTACGGAGTGCAAGATGAAAAACTGTTTTTT | CASSYSYGVQDEKLFF
15 | NA | NA | TRBJ1-2 | TRBV6-1 | TGTGCCACCACCTACTATGGTTTAGAAAACTATGGCTACACCTTC | CATTYYGLENYGYTF
15 | NA | NA | TRBJ1-4 | TRBV19 | TGTGCCAGTAGTATCCCTAGTGGGGCGAATGAAAAACTGTTTTTT | CASSIPSGANEKLFF
13 | NA | NA | TRBJ2-3 | TRBV9 | TGTGCCAGCAACCCACAGGGCACAGATACGCAGTATTTT | CASNPQGTDTQYF
15 | NA | NA | TRBJ1-1 | TRBV7-2 | TGTGCCAGCAGCTTTGGCCTAGGGAGGAGCACTGAAGCTTTCTTT | CASSFGLGRSTEAFF
17 | TRBD2 | NA | TRBJ2-5 | TRBV5-6 | TGTGCCAGCAGCCCCCAGGGACTAACGATGTTCCAAGAGACCCAGTACTTC | CASSPQGLTMFQETQYF
15 | TRBD1 | few | TRBJ1-2 | TRBV6-5 | TGTGCCAGCAGAGCGGGACAGGGCATCTACTATGGCTACACCTTC | CASRAGQGIYYGYTF
13 | NA | once | TRBJ1-4 | TRBV29-1 | TGCAGCGTCGGGGGGGGAAGCGATGAAAAACTGTTTTTT | CSVGGGSDEKLFF
12 | TRBD2 | NA | TRBJ2-1 | TRBV7-2 | TGTGCCAGCAGCTTAGATACTAGCGGGCAGTTCTTC | CASSLDTSGQFF
14 | TRBD1 | few | TRBJ1-6 | TRBV18 | TGTGCCAGCTCACCGACAGGGGAGAATTCACCCCTCCACTTT | CASSPTGENSPLHF
15 | NA | NA | TRBJ1-1 | TRBV5-1 | TGCGCCAGCAGCTTGGCCGGCCGAGGGAGCCCTGAAGCTTTCTTT | CASSLAGRGSPEAFF
15 | TRBD1 | NA | TRBJ2-2 | TRBV5-1 | TGCGCCAGCAGCTCCGGGACAGGGGGGACCGGGGAGCTGTTTTTT | CASSSGTGGTGELFF
14 | TRBD1 | NA | TRBJ1-2 | TRBV28 | TGTGCCAGCAGCCCAGGGGGCTCAGTCTATGGCTACACCTTC | CASSPGGSVYGYTF
19 | TRBD2 | NA | TRBJ2-1 | TRBV7-9 | TGTGCCAGCAGCCTAGAAGGACTAGCGGGGGGAGTTGTCCCCAATGAGCAGTTCTTC | CASSLEGLAGGVVPNEQFF
15 | TRBD1 | NA | TRBJ2-1 | TRBV4-1 | TGCGCCAGCAGCAAAGACAGGGAAAGGGGCAATGAGCAGTTCTTC | CASSKDRERGNEQFF
15 | TRBD1 | NA | TRBJ1-1 | TRBV7-8 | TGTGCCAGCAGCCCTAGGTGGGACAGGAGTACTGAAGCTTTCTTT | CASSPRWDRSTEAFF
13 | NA | NA | TRBJ1-2 | TRBV5-4 | TGTGCCAGCAGCTTCTCTGGGCTCTATGGCTACACCTTC | CASSFSGLYGYTF
15 | NA | few | TRBJ1-1 | TRBV13 | TGTGCCGGACAAATTCAAGGACAGTGGAACACTGAAGCTTTCTTT | CAGQIQGQWNTEAFF
15 | NA | NA | TRBJ1-2 | TRBV5-4 | TGTGCCAGCAGCTTGGACCGCTGGGGAGAGGATGGCTACACCTTC | CASSLDRWGEDGYTF
13 | NA | NA | TRBJ2-7 | TRBV10-3 | TGTGCCATCAGTGCTAACGGTGACTACGAGCAGTACTTC | CAISANGDYEQYF
13 | TRBD1 | NA | TRBJ1-4 | TRBV30 | TGTGCCTGGTCGGCAGGGGGTTATGAAAAACTGTTTTTT | CAWSAGGYEKLFF
13 | NA | NA | TRBJ2-3 | TRBV9 | TGTGCCAGCAGCGTAGCGGTAGAAGATACGCAGTATTTT | CASSVAVEDTQYF
13 | NA | NA | TRBJ1-2 | TRBV6-1 | TGTGCCAGCAGTGAATCGGGAATGGATGGCTACACCTTC | CASSESGMDGYTF
15 | TRBD1 | NA | TRBJ1-4 | TRBV27 | TGTGCCAGCAGTAAATACCGGGACAGGCATGAAAAACTGTTTTTT | CASSKYRDRHEKLFF
15 | TRBD1 | NA | TRBJ1-2 | TRBV19 | TGTGCCAGTAGTATAGCCGGACAGGGGAACTATGGCTACACCTTC | CASSIAGQGNYGYTF
15 | NA | NA | TRBJ1-4 | TRBV7-9 | TGTGCCAGCACCATCTCGGGAGGGCGAGGAGAAAAACTGTTTTTT | CASTISGGRGEKLFF
14 | NA | NA | TRBJ2-5 | TRBV10-3 | TGTGCCATCAGTTCCCCTCAGGGTCGAGAGACCCAGTACTTC | CAISSPQGRETQYF